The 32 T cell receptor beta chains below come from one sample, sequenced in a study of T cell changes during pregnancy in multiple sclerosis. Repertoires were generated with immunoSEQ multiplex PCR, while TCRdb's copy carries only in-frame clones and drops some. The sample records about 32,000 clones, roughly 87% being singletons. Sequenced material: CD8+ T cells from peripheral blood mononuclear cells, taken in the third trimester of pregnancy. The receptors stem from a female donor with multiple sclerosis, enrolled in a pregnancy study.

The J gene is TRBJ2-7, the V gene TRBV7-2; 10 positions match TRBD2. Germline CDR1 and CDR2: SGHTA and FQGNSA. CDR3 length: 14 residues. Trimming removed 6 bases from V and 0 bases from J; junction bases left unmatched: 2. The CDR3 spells CASSRTSGSYEQYF. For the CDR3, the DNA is TGTGCCAGCAGTCGGACTAGCGGCTCCTACGAGCAGTACTTC.

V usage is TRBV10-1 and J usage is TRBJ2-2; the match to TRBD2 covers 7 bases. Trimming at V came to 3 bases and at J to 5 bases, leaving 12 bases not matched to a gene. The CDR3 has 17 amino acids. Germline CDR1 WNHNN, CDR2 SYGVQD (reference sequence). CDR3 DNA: TGCGCCAGCAGTGAAGAATTTGGCGGGGGTACAACCGGGGAGCTGTTTTTT. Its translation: CASSEEFGGGTTGELFF.

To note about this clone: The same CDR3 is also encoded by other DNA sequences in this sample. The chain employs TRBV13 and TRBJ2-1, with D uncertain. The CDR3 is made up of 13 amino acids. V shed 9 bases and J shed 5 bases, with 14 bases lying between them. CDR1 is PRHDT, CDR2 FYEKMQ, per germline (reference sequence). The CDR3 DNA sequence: TGTGCCAGTAGCCGAATTAGCAACAATGAGCAGTTCTTC. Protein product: CASSRISNNEQFF.

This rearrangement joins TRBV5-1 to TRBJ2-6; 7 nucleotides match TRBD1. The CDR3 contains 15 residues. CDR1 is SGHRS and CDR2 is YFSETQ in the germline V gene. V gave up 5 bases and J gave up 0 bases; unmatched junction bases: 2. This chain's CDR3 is CASRDRTSGANVLTF. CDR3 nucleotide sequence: TGCGCCAGCAGGGACAGGACCTCTGGGGCCAACGTCCTGACTTTC.

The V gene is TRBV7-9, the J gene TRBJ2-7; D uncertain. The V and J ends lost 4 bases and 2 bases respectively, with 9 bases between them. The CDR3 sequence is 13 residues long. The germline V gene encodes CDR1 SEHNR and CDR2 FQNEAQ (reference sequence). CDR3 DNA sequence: TGTGCCAGCAGCTCTCACGGTGCCTACGAGCAGTACTTC. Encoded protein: CASSSHGAYEQYF.

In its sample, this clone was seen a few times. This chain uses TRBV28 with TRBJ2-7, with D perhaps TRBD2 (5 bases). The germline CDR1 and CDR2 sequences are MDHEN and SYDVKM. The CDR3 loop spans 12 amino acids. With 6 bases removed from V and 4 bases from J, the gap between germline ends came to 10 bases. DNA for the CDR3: TGTGCCAGCAGCTGGGAGCGTTACGAGCAGTACTTC. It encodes CASSWERYEQYF.

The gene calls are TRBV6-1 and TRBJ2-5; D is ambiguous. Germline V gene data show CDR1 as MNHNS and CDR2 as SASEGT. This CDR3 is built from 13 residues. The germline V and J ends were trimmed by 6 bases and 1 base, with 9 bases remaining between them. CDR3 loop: CASRRGFQETQYF. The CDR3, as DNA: TGTGCCAGCAGGCGAGGTTTCCAAGAGACCCAGTACTTC.

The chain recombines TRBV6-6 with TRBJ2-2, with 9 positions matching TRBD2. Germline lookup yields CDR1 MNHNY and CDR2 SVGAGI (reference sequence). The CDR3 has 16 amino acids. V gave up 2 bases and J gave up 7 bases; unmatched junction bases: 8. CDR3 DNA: TGTGCCAGCAGTTACGGAGCGGGAGGTTATAACGGGGAGCTGTTTTTT. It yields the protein CASSYGAGGYNGELFF.

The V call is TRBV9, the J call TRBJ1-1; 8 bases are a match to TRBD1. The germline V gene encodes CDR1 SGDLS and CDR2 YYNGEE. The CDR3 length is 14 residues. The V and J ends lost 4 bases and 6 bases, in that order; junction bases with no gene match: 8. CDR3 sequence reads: CASSPRTGPPEAFF. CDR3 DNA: TGTGCCAGCAGCCCGCGGACAGGGCCTCCTGAAGCTTTCTTT.

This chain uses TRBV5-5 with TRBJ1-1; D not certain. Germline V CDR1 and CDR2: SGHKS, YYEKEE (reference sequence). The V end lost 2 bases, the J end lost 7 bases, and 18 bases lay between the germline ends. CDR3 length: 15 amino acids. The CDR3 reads CASSFNPQLNFEAFF. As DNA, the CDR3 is TGTGCCAGCAGCTTTAACCCACAGCTAAATTTTGAAGCTTTCTTT.

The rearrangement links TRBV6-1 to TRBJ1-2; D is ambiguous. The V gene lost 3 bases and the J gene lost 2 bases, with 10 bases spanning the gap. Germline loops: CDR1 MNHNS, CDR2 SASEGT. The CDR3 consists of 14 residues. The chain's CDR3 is CASSDPPQNYGYTF. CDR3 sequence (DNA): TGTGCCAGCAGTGATCCCCCCCAGAACTATGGCTACACCTTC.

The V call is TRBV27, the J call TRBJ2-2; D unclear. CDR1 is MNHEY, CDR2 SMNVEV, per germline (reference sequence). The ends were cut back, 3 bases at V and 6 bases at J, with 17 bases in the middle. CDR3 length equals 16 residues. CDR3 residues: CASSFLPQELAGELFF. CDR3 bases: TGTGCCAGCAGTTTTCTCCCGCAGGAACTGGCCGGGGAGCTGTTTTTT.

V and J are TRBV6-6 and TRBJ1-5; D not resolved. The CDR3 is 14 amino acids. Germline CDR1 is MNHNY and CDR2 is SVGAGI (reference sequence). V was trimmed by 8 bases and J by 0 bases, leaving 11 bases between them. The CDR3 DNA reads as TGTGCCAGCGGGCGGGGAGTTAGCAATCAGCCCCAGCATTTT. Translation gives CASGRGVSNQPQHF.

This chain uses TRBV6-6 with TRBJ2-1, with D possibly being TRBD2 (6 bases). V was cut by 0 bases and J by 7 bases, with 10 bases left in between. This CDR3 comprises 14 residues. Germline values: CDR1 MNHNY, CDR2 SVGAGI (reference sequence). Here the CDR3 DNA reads TGTGCCAGCAGTTACTCGAGTCTAGCGAATGAGCAGTTCTTC. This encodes CASSYSSLANEQFF.

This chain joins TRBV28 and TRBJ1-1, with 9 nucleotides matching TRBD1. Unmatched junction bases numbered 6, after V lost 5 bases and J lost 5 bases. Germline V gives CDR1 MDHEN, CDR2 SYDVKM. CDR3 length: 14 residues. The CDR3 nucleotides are TGTGCCAGCAGTCAACAGGGGGCAGGGACTGAAGCTTTCTTT. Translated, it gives CASSQQGAGTEAFF.

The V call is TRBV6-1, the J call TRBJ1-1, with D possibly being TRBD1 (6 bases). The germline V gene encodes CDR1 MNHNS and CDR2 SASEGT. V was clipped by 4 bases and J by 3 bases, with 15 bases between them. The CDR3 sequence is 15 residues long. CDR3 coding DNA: TGTGCCAGCAGTGCCCAGGAACAGGGCTACACTGAAGCTTTCTTT. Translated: CASSAQEQGYTEAFF.

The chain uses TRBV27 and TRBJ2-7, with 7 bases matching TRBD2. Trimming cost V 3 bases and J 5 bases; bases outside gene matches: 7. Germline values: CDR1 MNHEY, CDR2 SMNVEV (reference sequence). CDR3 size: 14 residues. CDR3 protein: CASSLGGRDHEQYF. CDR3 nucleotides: TGTGCCAGCAGTTTGGGTGGGAGGGACCACGAGCAGTACTTC.

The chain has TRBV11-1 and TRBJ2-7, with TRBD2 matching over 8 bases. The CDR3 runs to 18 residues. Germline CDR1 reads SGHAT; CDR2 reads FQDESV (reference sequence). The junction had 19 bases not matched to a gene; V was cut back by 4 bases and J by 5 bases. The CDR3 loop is CASSSMTGTRNSLDEQYF. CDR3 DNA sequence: TGTGCCAGCAGCTCTATGACCGGGACTAGAAACAGTTTGGACGAGCAGTACTTC.

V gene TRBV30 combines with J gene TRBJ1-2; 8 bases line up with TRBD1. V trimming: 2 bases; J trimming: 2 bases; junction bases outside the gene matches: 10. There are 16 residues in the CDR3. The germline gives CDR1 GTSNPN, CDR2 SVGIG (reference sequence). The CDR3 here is CAWSLTGTGPNYGYTF. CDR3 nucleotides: TGTGCCTGGAGTCTAACCGGGACAGGCCCCAACTATGGCTACACCTTC.

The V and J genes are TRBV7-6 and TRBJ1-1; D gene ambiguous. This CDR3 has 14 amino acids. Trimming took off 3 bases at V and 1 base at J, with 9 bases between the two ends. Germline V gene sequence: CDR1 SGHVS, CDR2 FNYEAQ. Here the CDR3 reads CASSLAERNTEAFF. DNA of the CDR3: TGTGCCAGCAGCTTGGCGGAGCGGAACACTGAAGCTTTCTTT.

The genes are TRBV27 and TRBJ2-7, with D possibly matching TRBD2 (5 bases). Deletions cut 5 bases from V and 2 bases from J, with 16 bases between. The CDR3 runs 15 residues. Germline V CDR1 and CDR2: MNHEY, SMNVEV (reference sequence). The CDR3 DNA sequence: TGTGCCAGCAGTCCTCAGGCCCCCGGGGCCTACGAGCAGTACTTC. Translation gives CASSPQAPGAYEQYF.

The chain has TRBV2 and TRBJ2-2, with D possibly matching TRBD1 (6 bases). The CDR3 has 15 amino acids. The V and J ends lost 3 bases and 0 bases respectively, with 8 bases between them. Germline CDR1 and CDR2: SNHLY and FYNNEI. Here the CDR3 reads CASSEKGANTGELFF. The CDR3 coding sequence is TGTGCCAGCAGTGAGAAGGGGGCGAACACCGGGGAGCTGTTTTTT.

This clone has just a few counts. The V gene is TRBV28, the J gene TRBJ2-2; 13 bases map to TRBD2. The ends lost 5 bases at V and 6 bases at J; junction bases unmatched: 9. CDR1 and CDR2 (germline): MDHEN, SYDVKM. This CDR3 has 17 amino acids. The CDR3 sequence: CASSKGLAGLRAGELFF. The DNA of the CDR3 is TGTGCCAGCAGTAAGGGACTAGCGGGATTGAGGGCCGGGGAGCTGTTTTTT.

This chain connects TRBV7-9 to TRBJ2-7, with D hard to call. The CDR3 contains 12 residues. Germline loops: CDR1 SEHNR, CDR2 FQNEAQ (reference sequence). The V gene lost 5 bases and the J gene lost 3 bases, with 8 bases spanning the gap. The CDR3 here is CASSIKLYEQYF. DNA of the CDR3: TGTGCCAGCAGCATAAAACTCTACGAGCAGTACTTC. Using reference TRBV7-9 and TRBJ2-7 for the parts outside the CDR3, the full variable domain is DTGVSQNPRHKITKRGQNVTFRCDPISEHNRLYWYRQTLGQGPEFLTYFQNEAQLEKSRLLSDRFSAERPKGSFSTLEIQRTEQGDSAMYLCASSIKLYEQYFGPGTRLTVT.

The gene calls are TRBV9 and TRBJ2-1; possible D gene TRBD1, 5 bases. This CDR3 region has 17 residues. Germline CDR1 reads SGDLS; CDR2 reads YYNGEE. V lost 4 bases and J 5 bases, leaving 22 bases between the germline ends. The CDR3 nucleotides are TGTGCCAGCAGCTCCCCGGGTGGGGCAGGGCCCCACAATGAGCAGTTCTTC. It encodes CASSSPGGAGPHNEQFF.

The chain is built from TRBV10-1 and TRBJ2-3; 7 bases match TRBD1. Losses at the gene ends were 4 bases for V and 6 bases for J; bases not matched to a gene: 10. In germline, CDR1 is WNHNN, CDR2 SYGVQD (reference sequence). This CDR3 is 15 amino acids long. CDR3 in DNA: TGCGCCAGCAGTGTGGGACAGAGGATGGGGGATACGCAGTATTTT. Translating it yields CASSVGQRMGDTQYF.

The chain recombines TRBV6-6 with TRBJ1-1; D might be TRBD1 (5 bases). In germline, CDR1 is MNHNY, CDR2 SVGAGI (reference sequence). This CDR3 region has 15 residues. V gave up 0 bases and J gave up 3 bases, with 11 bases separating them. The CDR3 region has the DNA TGTGCCAGCAGTTACTCGAACAGGATCGACACTGAAGCTTTCTTT. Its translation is CASSYSNRIDTEAFF.

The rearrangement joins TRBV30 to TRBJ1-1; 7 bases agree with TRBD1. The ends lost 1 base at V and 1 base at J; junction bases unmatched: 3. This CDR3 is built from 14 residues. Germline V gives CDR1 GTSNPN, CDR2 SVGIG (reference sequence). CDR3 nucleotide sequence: TGTGCCTGGAGTGAGACAGGGACGAACACTGAAGCTTTCTTT. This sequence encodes CAWSETGTNTEAFF.

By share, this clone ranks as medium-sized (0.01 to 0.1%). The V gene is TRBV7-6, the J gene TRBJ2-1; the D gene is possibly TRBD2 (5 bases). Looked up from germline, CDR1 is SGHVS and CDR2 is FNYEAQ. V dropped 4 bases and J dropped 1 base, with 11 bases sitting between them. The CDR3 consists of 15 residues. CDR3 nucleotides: TGTGCCAGCAGCTCTATGGACTTTTCCTACAATGAGCAGTTCTTC. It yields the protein CASSSMDFSYNEQFF.

The CDR3 coding sequence is TGTGCCAGCAGCGTAGGGGGGGGCGGAGGGGCCAACGTCCTGACTTTC. Translation gives CASSVGGGGGANVLTF. This chain uses TRBV9 with TRBJ2-6; weak D call: TRBD2 (7 bases). CDR3 length: 16 amino acids. Germline CDR1 and CDR2: SGDLS and YYNGEE. Trimming removed 0 bases at V and 4 bases at J, with 11 bases between.

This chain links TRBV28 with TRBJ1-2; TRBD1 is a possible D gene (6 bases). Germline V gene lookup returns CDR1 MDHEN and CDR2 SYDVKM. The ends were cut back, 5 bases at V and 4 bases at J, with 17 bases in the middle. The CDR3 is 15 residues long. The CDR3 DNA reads TGTGCCAGCAGTCCCCAACCGGGACATCCCTATGGCTACACCTTC. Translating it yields CASSPQPGHPYGYTF.

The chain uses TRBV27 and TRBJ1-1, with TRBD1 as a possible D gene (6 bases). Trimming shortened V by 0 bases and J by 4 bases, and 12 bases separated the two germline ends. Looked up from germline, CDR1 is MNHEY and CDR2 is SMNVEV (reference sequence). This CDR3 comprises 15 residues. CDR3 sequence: CASSLSVTGSTEAFF. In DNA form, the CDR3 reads TGTGCCAGCAGTTTATCGGTGACAGGTAGCACTGAAGCTTTCTTT.